This T cell receptor (beta chain) was recovered during a study of T cells in Graves' hyperthyroidism and ophthalmopathy. Findings and limits, study-wide: The blood repertoire included most of the expanded thyroid clonotypes above 0.001. Ophthalmopathy was identified by the model a median about six months ahead of onset. Stable hyperthyroidism and ophthalmopathy were separated using 13 V-J signatures.

A few counts support this clonotype. The antigen remains undetermined. Authors of the study amplified TCR beta CDR3 regions from RNA transcripts. Initially, a first-round RT-PCR of the TCR CDR3 employed the HTBI primer set. Via MiXCR, TCRdb re-called the multiplex PCR reads, giving one row per CDR3 protein. Of 330,000 or so distinct CDR3 sequences in the sample, approximately 18% were seen once. The V gene's germline CDR1 is SGHTA and CDR2 FQGNSA. Trimming took off 5 bases at V and 5 bases at J, with 15 bases between the two ends. The CDR3 covers 14 residues. Not enrolled were patients with uncontrolled infection, other autoimmune disease, pregnancy or lactation.

The TCR comes from a woman in her thirties or forties with Graves' ophthalmopathy. This chain joins TRBV7-2 and TRBJ1-2, with a tentative D call TRBD1 (6 bases). The sample consisted of blood. The CDR3 loop is CASSPSGGRYGYTF. The CDR3 coding sequence is TGTGCCAGCAGCCCCTCGGGGGGCAGATATGGCTACACCTTC.